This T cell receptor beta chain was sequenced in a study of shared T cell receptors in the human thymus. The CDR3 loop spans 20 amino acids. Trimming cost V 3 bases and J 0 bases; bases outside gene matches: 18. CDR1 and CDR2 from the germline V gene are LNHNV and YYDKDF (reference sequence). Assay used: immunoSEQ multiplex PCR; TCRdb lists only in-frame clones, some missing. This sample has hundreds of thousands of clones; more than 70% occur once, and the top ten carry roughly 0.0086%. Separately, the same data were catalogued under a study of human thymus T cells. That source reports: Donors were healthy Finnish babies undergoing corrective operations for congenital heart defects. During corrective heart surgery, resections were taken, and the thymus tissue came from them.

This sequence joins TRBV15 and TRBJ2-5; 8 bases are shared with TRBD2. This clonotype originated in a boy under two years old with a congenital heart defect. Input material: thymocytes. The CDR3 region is CATSRVRTSPYSGNQETQYF. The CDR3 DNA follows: TGTGCCACCAGCAGGGTACGGACGTCCCCATATAGCGGGAACCAAGAGACCCAGTACTTC.